This note documents a single T cell receptor beta chain sequence. The antigen remains unidentified. The data originate from a study of T cells in Graves' hyperthyroidism and ophthalmopathy. Notes on the study in general: Ophthalmopathy and stable hyperthyroidism were told apart by a 13 V-J model.

The length of the CDR3 is 14 residues. CDR1 is MNHNS, CDR2 SASEGT, per germline. The V and J ends lost 5 bases and 6 bases, in that order; junction bases with no gene match: 3. RNA transcripts provided the source from which TCR beta CDR3 regions were amplified. Researchers ran a first-round RT-PCR on the TCR CDR3 using the HTBI primer set. TCRdb reanalysed the multiplex PCR reads using MiXCR and keeps one entry per CDR3 protein. The sample holds 250,000 to 300,000 distinct CDR3 sequences; 13% are singletons and the top ten take more than 7.5%. The sample was blood. The rearrangement joins TRBV6-1 to TRBJ2-2; the match to TRBD1 covers 10 bases. The source is a woman in her thirties with Graves' hyperthyroidism that later progressed to Graves' ophthalmopathy. CDR3 in DNA: TGTGCCAGCAGTACCGGACAGGGGGCCGGGGAGCTGTTTTTT. Its translation is CASSTGQGAGELFF.